The following is a TCR beta chain sequence with its context. This specimen belongs to a study of blood T cell repertoires in COVID-19. V lost 0 bases and J 7 bases, leaving 10 bases between the germline ends. Germline lookup yields CDR1 LNHDA and CDR2 SQIVND (reference sequence). This CDR3 is built from 15 residues. Here immunoSEQ multiplex PCR was the method, and the copy in TCRdb shows in-frame clones only, minus some. The table lists around 160,000 clones, 85% to 90% of them singletons. The material sequenced was peripheral blood. The TCR comes from an elderly man with acute or convalescent COVID-19. The J gene is TRBJ1-6, the V gene TRBV19; D ambiguous. The CDR3 region is CASSIETTTNSPLHF. The CDR3 region has the DNA TGTGCCAGTAGTATAGAGACCACGACAAATTCACCCCTCCACTTT. The full variable domain, completed using reference TRBV19 and TRBJ1-6, is DGGITQSPKYLFRKEGQNVTLSCEQNLNHDAMYWYRQDPGQGLRLIYYSQIVNDFQKGDIAEGYSVSREKKESFPLTVTSAQKNPTAFYLCASSIETTTNSPLHFGNGTRLTVT.